A selection of T cell receptor beta chains follows, all from one sample in a study of cytomegalovirus exposure and HLA in healthy donors. The method was immunoSEQ multiplex PCR; TCRdb's version includes in-frame clones alone and lacks a portion of them. Listed are fewer than 85,000 clones; 4.5% to 6.5% falls within the top ten. The sample comprised PBMCs. The receptors come from a woman between 35 and 50 years old in good health and CMV-seropositive. Each CDR3 is given without its conserved first and last residue. The order of the fields is V gene, J gene, CDR3 protein.

TRBV2	TRBJ1-4	ASSGTTGFLF
TRBV6-5	TRBJ1-2	ASKEQGVGYT
TRBV18	TRBJ1-2	ASSHTGGDYGYT
TRBV2	TRBJ2-5	ASSEQAAQETQY
TRBV6-1	TRBJ1-1	ASSEATGNTEAF
TRBV6-6	TRBJ2-7	ATLPGTSLYEQY
TRBV12-5	TRBJ2-1	ASGLAYRGHEQF
TRBV25-1	TRBJ1-6	ASSSRTGGYSPLH
TRBV6-4	TRBJ2-2	ASSGTSTGELF
TRBV5-4	TRBJ1-5	ASSPGTGDNQPQH
TRBV13	TRBJ2-3	ASSYGQGGDTQY
TRBV7-2	TRBJ1-1	ASSPNRNTEAF
TRBV5-6	TRBJ1-3	ASSPLRASGNTIY
TRBV28	TRBJ1-2	ASSLGQFYGYT
TRBV4-3	TRBJ2-3	ASSRKSGTGADTQY
TRBV5-1	TRBJ1-4	ASSLAGFNEKLF